The 8 T cell receptor beta chains reported below all come from one sample, sequenced in a study of yellow fever vaccine responses in identical twins. TCRdb reprocessed the RT-PCR reads via MiXCR and lists one record per CDR3 protein. The table lists over 15,000 distinct CDR3 sequences, approximately 78% of them singletons. This material consisted of T cells from blood (PBMCs), unsorted or a sorted subset (not recorded which), taken before or after yellow fever vaccination (not recorded which). The receptor source for this set is a woman under 30 who received the yellow fever vaccine.

V gene TRBV29-1 combines with J gene TRBJ2-1; possibly TRBD1 or TRBD2 for D (6 bases each). Germline lookup yields CDR1 SQVTM and CDR2 ANQGSEA. The V end was cut by 7 bases, the J end by 4 bases, with 20 bases between. The CDR3 covers 15 residues. DNA for the CDR3: TGCAGCGCCGGGAGACGCCGGACAGCGTACAATGAGCAGTTCTTC. Protein: CSAGRRRTAYNEQFF.

The chain has TRBV5-1 and TRBJ2-7; D unresolved. The germline V gene encodes CDR1 SGHRS and CDR2 YFSETQ. Trimming removed 0 bases from V and 6 bases from J, with 13 bases in between. CDR3 length equals 14 residues. The CDR3 DNA is TGCGCCAGCAGCTTGGCCGCTGGGGTGGCCGAGCAGTACTTC. This gives the protein CASSLAAGVAEQYF. Full variable domain (rest looked up from reference TRBV5-1 and TRBJ2-7): KAGVTQTPRYLIKTRGQQVTLSCSPISGHRSVSWYQQTPGQGLQFLFEYFSETQRNKGNFPGRFSGRQFSNSRSEMNVSTLELGDSALYLCASSLAAGVAEQYFGPGTRLTVT.

This clonotype was counted between two and nine times. The gene calls are TRBV4-1 and TRBJ1-4, with TRBD1 matching over 9 bases. Unmatched junction bases numbered 6, after V lost 1 base and J lost 6 bases. The CDR3 is 16 amino acids. Germline values: CDR1 MGHRA, CDR2 YSYEKL. The CDR3 DNA follows: TGCGCCAGCAGCCAAGGATCCGGGACAGGGCATGAAAAACTGTTTTTT. Amino acid sequence: CASSQGSGTGHEKLFF.

This chain joins TRBV5-6 and TRBJ1-2; 7 bases match TRBD1. Germline lookup yields CDR1 SGHDT and CDR2 YYEEEE. Trimming removed 2 bases from V and 4 bases from J; junction bases left unmatched: 8. The CDR3 is made up of 15 amino acids. The CDR3 DNA sequence: TGTGCCAGCAGCTTCGGGACAGTATCTCCCTATGGCTACACCTTC. This sequence encodes CASSFGTVSPYGYTF.

This clonotype appeared once. The rearrangement uses TRBV11-2 and TRBJ2-5, with 10 bases fitting TRBD2. The V gene's germline CDR1 is SGHAT and CDR2 FQNNGV. The V segment lost 5 bases and the J segment 2 bases; nucleotides outside the gene matches: 20. The CDR3 length is 20 residues. CDR3 coding DNA: TGTGCCAGCAGCCCCTACCCCCCGTCAGTTGAAGCGGGGGGGCAAGAGACCCAGTACTTC. This sequence encodes CASSPYPPSVEAGGQETQYF.

The chain joins TRBV4-2 to TRBJ2-6; D is possibly TRBD1 or TRBD2 (5 bases each). Trimming shortened V by 0 bases and J by 4 bases, and 10 bases separated the two germline ends. This CDR3 has 16 amino acids. Germline V lookup: CDR1 LGHNA, CDR2 YNFKEQ. The CDR3 DNA reads as TGTGCCAGCAGCCAAGAAAGAGGGGTAGGGGCCAACGTCCTGACTTTC. Protein: CASSQERGVGANVLTF.

This CDR3 reads CASKTGNEQYF. Written as DNA, the CDR3 is TGTGCCAGCAAGACAGGGAACGAGCAGTACTTC. The chain combines TRBV13 with TRBJ2-7; 7 positions agree with TRBD1. Trimming at V came to 7 bases and at J to 5 bases, leaving 2 bases not matched to a gene. This CDR3 has 11 amino acids. Germline CDR1 and CDR2: PRHDT and FYEKMQ (reference sequence).

The V and J genes are TRBV5-4 and TRBJ2-7; no reliable D call. Germline V CDR1 and CDR2: SGHNT, YYREEE (reference sequence). The CDR3 is 12 amino acids. V dropped 2 bases and J dropped 3 bases, with 6 bases sitting between them. The CDR3 DNA reads as TGTGCCAGCAGCTTTCGTCACTACGAGCAGTACTTC. Encoded protein: CASSFRHYEQYF.